The rows below give T cell receptor beta chains drawn from one sample of a study of response to subunit inactivated influenza vaccine. TCRdb independently ran MiXCR on the RT-PCR reads; one entry per CDR3 protein. The data contain more than 700,000 distinct CDR3 sequences, 21% of them seen just once; the ten biggest clones take up roughly 10%. Sample: PBMCs from blood, taken 4 to 6 days after vaccination. These receptors were obtained from a man aged 45-65 years who received an inactivated influenza vaccine. Each CDR3 is given with its conserved first and last residue. The D gene is left open where the match is weak. For some rows the clone size is stated as once, few or many, or as a class when expanded; others skip it.

j_call,d_call,clone_size,v_call,cdr3_length,cdr3_aa,cdr3_nt
TRBJ2-2,-,-,TRBV5-1,15,CASSMATVNTGELFF,TGCGCCAGCAGCATGGCTACCGTGAACACCGGGGAGCTGTTTTTT
TRBJ2-5,-,many,TRBV7-2,14,CASSLTGEVETQYF,TGTGCCAGCAGCTTAACGGGAGAGGTAGAGACCCAGTACTTC
TRBJ2-7,-,few,TRBV2,15,CASSDDERVATRQYF,TGTGCCAGCAGTGACGACGAGCGGGTAGCTACGAGGCAGTACTTC
TRBJ2-7,-,few,TRBV7-9,12,CASSLHIGEQYF,TGTGCCAGCAGCTTACATATCGGGGAGCAGTACTTC
TRBJ2-7,-,-,TRBV3-1,15,CASSPHDSFSYEQYF,TGTGCCAGCAGCCCTCATGACAGTTTCTCCTACGAGCAGTACTTC
TRBJ2-5,TRBD1,few,TRBV7-9,16,CASSKMEQGPEETQYF,TGTGCCAGCAGCAAGATGGAACAGGGGCCCGAAGAGACCCAGTACTTC
TRBJ2-2,-,-,TRBV7-9,14,CASSLDLLTGELFF,TGTGCCAGCAGCTTAGACCTTCTCACCGGGGAGCTGTTTTTT
TRBJ2-5,TRBD2,-,TRBV9,14,CASSNPSGGETQYF,TGTGCCAGCAGCAATCCTAGCGGGGGAGAGACCCAGTACTTC
TRBJ1-2,-,-,TRBV12-3/TRBV12-4,12,CASSYRGGGYTF,TGTGCCAGCAGTTATAGGGGCGGGGGCTACACCTTC
TRBJ1-5,-,-,TRBV6-1,16,CASQGINRYSNQPQHF,TGTGCCAGCCAGGGGATTAACCGTTATAGCAATCAGCCCCAGCATTTT
TRBJ2-5,-,-,TRBV7-2,14,CASSLYGFVGTQYF,TGTGCCAGCAGCTTATATGGTTTTGTTGGGACCCAGTACTTC
TRBJ2-1,TRBD1,few,TRBV20-1,12,CSASKTGDEQFF,TGCAGTGCTAGTAAGACAGGGGATGAGCAGTTCTTC
TRBJ2-7,-,-,TRBV12-3/TRBV12-4,12,CASSTGLYEQYF,TGTGCCAGCAGCACCGGGCTATACGAGCAGTACTTC
TRBJ1-2,TRBD1,few,TRBV6-5,15,CASSYIGQGAQGYTF,TGTGCCAGCAGTTATATCGGACAGGGGGCACAGGGCTACACCTTC
TRBJ2-3,-,few,TRBV7-3,16,CASSFPPKSFTDTQYF,TGTGCCAGCAGCTTCCCCCCAAAGAGTTTCACAGATACGCAGTATTTT
TRBJ2-3,-,few,TRBV18,16,CASSARAPSSTDTQYF,TGTGCCAGCTCAGCCAGAGCCCCCTCGAGCACAGATACGCAGTATTTT
TRBJ2-5,TRBD2,few,TRBV12-3/TRBV12-4,15,CASSLARGAWETQYF,TGTGCCAGCAGTTTAGCGCGGGGGGCTTGGGAGACCCAGTACTTC
TRBJ1-1,-,-,TRBV12-3/TRBV12-4,13,CASRFTGTPGAFF,TGTGCCAGCAGGTTTACAGGGACCCCCGGAGCTTTCTTT
TRBJ2-7,-,-,TRBV7-2,13,CASSFTGFYEQYF,TGTGCCAGCAGCTTCACAGGATTTTACGAGCAGTACTTC
TRBJ2-1,-,-,TRBV12-3/TRBV12-4,13,CASTLRDNNEQFF,TGTGCCAGCACCCTCCGGGACAACAATGAGCAGTTCTTC
TRBJ2-7,-,-,TRBV20-1,15,CSASLIPPSGREQYF,TGCAGTGCTAGCCTCATCCCGCCATCGGGCCGCGAGCAGTACTTC
TRBJ2-7,-,-,TRBV15,16,CATSRDLRQGGYEQYF,TGTGCCACCAGCAGAGATCTCCGGCAGGGGGGCTACGAGCAGTACTTC
TRBJ2-7,-,once,TRBV20-1,15,CSADTGTRGGYEQYF,TGCAGTGCTGATACAGGTACTAGAGGAGGCTACGAGCAGTACTTC
TRBJ2-5,TRBD1,-,TRBV20-1,13,CSAPRTGQETQYF,TGCAGTGCACCCAGGACAGGACAAGAGACCCAGTACTTC
TRBJ1-4,-,few,TRBV4-3,13,CATSAGVRGKLFF,TGCGCCACCTCCGCCGGGGTTAGAGGAAAACTGTTTTTT
TRBJ2-7,-,many,TRBV7-2,12,CASSLEAGEQYF,TGTGCCAGCAGCCTCGAGGCTGGGGAGCAGTACTTC
TRBJ2-3,TRBD1,few,TRBV5-1,19,CASSLSPQRTGGSTDTQYF,TGCGCCAGCAGCTTGTCCCCCCAAAGGACAGGGGGAAGCACAGATACGCAGTATTTT
TRBJ2-5,-,-,TRBV10-2,13,CTSSETREETQYF,TGCACCAGCAGTGAAACGCGGGAAGAGACCCAGTACTTC
TRBJ1-1,TRBD1,-,TRBV6-1,13,CASRDRRATEAFF,TGTGCCAGCAGGGACAGGAGGGCGACTGAAGCTTTCTTT
TRBJ1-5,-,many,TRBV12-3/TRBV12-4,13,CASSRDGSKPQHF,TGTGCCAGCAGTCGGGACGGATCTAAGCCCCAGCATTTT
TRBJ2-2,TRBD1,few,TRBV11-2,15,CASSSWTGKTGELFF,TGTGCCAGCAGCTCTTGGACAGGGAAGACCGGGGAGCTGTTTTTT
TRBJ2-3,-,-,TRBV3-1,12,CASSLPRGTQYF,TGTGCCAGCAGCCTGCCCCGGGGTACGCAGTATTTT
TRBJ1-6,-,few,TRBV4-3,16,CASSQAWTDINSPLHF,TGCGCCAGCAGCCAAGCCTGGACAGACATTAATTCACCCCTCCACTTT
TRBJ2-3,TRBD1,-,TRBV28,18,CASSPRDRGYEVGDTQYF,TGTGCCAGCAGTCCGAGGGACAGGGGGTACGAGGTGGGAGATACGCAGTATTTT
TRBJ2-3,-,many,TRBV28,14,CASSFWTNTDTQYF,TGTGCCAGCAGTTTTTGGACAAACACAGATACGCAGTATTTT
TRBJ2-2,-,-,TRBV12-3/TRBV12-4,15,CASSAAGGPTGELFF,TGTGCCAGCAGTGCGGCTGGGGGGCCCACCGGGGAGCTGTTTTTT
TRBJ2-2,TRBD2,few,TRBV9,17,CASSDPRLAGAPGELFF,TGTGCCAGCAGCGATCCGCGACTAGCGGGTGCCCCCGGGGAGCTGTTTTTT
TRBJ1-6,-,-,TRBV7-9,16,CASSLGGRGSNSPLHF,TGTGCCAGCAGCTTAGGTGGCAGGGGCTCCAATTCACCCCTCCACTTT
TRBJ2-7,TRBD2,many,TRBV7-2,16,CASSLAAGAGGSEQYF,TGTGCCAGCAGCTTAGCCGCCGGGGCGGGGGGAAGCGAGCAGTACTTC
TRBJ1-5,-,few,TRBV6-2/TRBV6-3,15,CASSYPGTLNQPQHF,TGTGCCAGCAGTTACCCCGGGACACTCAATCAGCCCCAGCATTTT
TRBJ2-1,-,few,TRBV6-1,14,CASSETSLNNEQFF,TGTGCCAGCAGTGAAACTAGTTTGAACAATGAGCAGTTCTTC
TRBJ2-1,TRBD2,-,TRBV30,14,CAWTPGTNYNEQFF,TGTGCCTGGACCCCCGGGACTAACTACAATGAGCAGTTCTTC
TRBJ2-7,-,-,TRBV11-2,16,CASSLGYLVDGYEQYF,TGTGCCAGCAGCTTAGGGTACCTTGTCGACGGGTACGAGCAGTACTTC
TRBJ1-2,TRBD1,few,TRBV29-1,13,CSVTTGGATGYTF,TGCAGCGTTACGACAGGGGGCGCGACTGGCTACACCTTC
TRBJ2-5,TRBD1,few,TRBV20-1,15,CSARNGQGRGETQYF,TGCAGTGCTAGAAATGGACAGGGACGAGGCGAGACCCAGTACTTC
TRBJ1-2,-,few,TRBV6-5,14,CASSYLFAVDGYTF,TGTGCCAGCAGTTACCTGTTCGCAGTCGATGGCTACACCTTC
TRBJ2-6,-,-,TRBV2,15,CASRQPNSGANVLTF,TGTGCCAGCCGACAGCCAAACTCTGGGGCCAACGTCCTGACTTTC
TRBJ2-3,TRBD1,-,TRBV6-1,14,CAIALGQGRDTQYF,TGTGCCATTGCCCTGGGACAGGGGAGGGATACGCAGTATTTT
TRBJ2-1,-,few,TRBV20-1,13,CSARGTRVHEQFF,TGCAGTGCTAGAGGTACCAGGGTCCATGAGCAGTTCTTC
TRBJ2-1,-,-,TRBV27,18,CASSLFAGPSGPYNEQFF,TGTGCCAGCAGTTTATTCGCCGGGCCATCGGGTCCTTACAATGAGCAGTTCTTC
TRBJ2-7,TRBD1,many,TRBV10-3,12,CAISMTGVEQYF,TGTGCCATCAGCATGACAGGGGTCGAGCAGTACTTC
TRBJ2-1,-,-,TRBV10-3,13,CAIRRAGTQEQFF,TGTGCCATCAGACGAGCGGGTACGCAAGAGCAGTTCTTC
TRBJ2-1,-,-,TRBV6-1,14,CASGTGLTYNEQFF,TGTGCCAGCGGCACAGGGCTAACCTACAATGAGCAGTTCTTC
TRBJ1-1,TRBD1,many,TRBV6-1,13,CASTRTGGTEAFF,TGTGCCAGCACCAGGACAGGGGGCACTGAAGCTTTCTTT
TRBJ2-1,TRBD2,-,TRBV20-1,16,CSASKTASGSGREQFF,TGCAGTGCCTCGAAGACGGCTAGCGGGAGTGGTCGGGAGCAGTTCTTC
TRBJ1-4,-,-,TRBV18,16,CASSPGTPTTNEKLFF,TGTGCCAGCTCCCCCGGGACACCGACAACTAATGAAAAACTGTTTTTT
TRBJ2-2,TRBD1,few,TRBV12-3/TRBV12-4,15,CASSYRDRVIGELFF,TGTGCCAGCAGTTACCGGGACAGGGTAATCGGGGAGCTGTTTTTT
TRBJ1-2,-,-,TRBV29-1,15,CSVEDRARAGHPFTF,TGCAGCGTTGAAGATAGGGCACGGGCGGGACATCCGTTCACCTTC
TRBJ1-5,-,few,TRBV12-3/TRBV12-4,14,CASSRDSPNQPQHF,TGTGCCAGCAGTCGAGACAGCCCCAATCAGCCCCAGCATTTT